Sequencing of this T cell receptor (beta chain) was carried out in a study of T cells after posttransplantation cyclophosphamide. Study-level points and caveats: After PTCy, TRB diversity resembled that of CNI/methotrexate controls. Blood and skin or GI T cell repertoires showed limited TRB overlap. Donor CD8+ memory clones often dominated recipient blood repertoires at later times.

The CDR3 length is 13 residues. Germline V gene lookup returns CDR1 SGHDT and CDR2 YYEEEE. The germline V and J ends were trimmed by 0 bases and 2 bases, with 6 bases remaining between them. Comment on this clone: Its antigen is still unknown.

Sampled 1 year posttransplant, controls received myeloablative marrow transplants, methotrexate and a calcineurin inhibitor. The repertoire was sequenced with immunoSEQ multiplex PCR; TCRdb's copy has only in-frame clones and lacks some. Of about 21,000 clones in the sample, around 87% were seen once. V gene TRBV5-6 combines with J gene TRBJ2-7; D is perhaps TRBD1 (5 bases). Sequenced here: PBMCs, sampled roughly 350 days after allogeneic stem cell transplant with calcineurin inhibitor and methotrexate. This clonotype originated in a female patient between 30 and 39 years old who received an allogeneic stem cell transplant from an unrelated donor, was CMV-positive, and had acute and chronic GVHD. Part of the T cells may come from the graft donor. This chain's CDR3 is CASSLEDTYEQYF. CDR3 DNA sequence: TGTGCCAGCAGCTTGGAGGACACCTACGAGCAGTACTTC.